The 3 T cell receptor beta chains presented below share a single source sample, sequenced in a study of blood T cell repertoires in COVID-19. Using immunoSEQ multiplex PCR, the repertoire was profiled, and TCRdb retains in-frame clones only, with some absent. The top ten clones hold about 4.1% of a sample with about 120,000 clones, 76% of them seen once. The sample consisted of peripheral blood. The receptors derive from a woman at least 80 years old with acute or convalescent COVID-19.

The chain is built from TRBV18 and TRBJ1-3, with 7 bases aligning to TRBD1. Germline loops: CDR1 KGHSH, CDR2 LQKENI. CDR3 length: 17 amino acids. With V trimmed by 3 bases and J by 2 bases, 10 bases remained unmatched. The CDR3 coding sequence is TGTGCCAGCTCACCCTCACACGTCAGGGGGGCTGGAAACACCATATATTTT. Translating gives CASSPSHVRGAGNTIYF.

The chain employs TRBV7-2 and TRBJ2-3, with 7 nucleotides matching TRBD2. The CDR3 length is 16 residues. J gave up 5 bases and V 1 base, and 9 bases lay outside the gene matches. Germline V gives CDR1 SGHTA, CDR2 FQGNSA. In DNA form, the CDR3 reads TGTGCCAGCAGCTTAGTGTCGGAGCCGGGGGGAGATACGCAGTATTTT. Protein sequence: CASSLVSEPGGDTQYF.

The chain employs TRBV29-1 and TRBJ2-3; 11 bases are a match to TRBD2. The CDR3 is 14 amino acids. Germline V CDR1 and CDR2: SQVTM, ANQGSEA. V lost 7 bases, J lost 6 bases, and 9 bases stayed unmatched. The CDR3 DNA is TGCAGCGGCAGAACTAGCGGGAGTTTCGATACGCAGTATTTT. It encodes CSGRTSGSFDTQYF.